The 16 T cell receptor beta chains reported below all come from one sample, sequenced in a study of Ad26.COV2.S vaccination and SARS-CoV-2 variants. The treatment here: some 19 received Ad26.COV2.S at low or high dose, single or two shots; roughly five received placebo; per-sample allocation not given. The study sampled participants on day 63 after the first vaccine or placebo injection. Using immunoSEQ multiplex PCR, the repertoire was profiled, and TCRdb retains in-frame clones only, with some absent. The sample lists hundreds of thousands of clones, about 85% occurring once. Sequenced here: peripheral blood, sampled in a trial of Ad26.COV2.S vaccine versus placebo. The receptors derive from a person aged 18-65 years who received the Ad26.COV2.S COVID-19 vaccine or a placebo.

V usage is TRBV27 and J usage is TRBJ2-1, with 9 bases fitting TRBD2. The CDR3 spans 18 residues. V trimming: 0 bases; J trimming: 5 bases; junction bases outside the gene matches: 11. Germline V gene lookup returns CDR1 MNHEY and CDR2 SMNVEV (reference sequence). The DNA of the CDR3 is TGTGCCAGCAGTTTATCGCGGAGATTAGCGGGAGTCCACAATGAGCAGTTCTTC. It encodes CASSLSRRLAGVHNEQFF.

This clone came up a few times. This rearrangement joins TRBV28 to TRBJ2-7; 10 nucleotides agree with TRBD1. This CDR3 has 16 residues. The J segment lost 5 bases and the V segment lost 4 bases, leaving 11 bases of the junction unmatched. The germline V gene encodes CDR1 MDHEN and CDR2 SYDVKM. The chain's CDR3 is CASSYTIGTGDHEQYF. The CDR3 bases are TGTGCCAGCAGTTACACCATCGGGACAGGGGACCACGAGCAGTACTTC.

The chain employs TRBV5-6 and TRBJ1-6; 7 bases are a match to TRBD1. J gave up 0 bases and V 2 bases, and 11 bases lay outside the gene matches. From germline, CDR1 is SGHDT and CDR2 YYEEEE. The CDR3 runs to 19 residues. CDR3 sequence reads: CASSLGPTAGGSYNSPLHF. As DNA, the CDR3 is TGTGCCAGCAGCTTAGGTCCGACTGCAGGGGGCTCCTATAATTCACCCCTCCACTTT.

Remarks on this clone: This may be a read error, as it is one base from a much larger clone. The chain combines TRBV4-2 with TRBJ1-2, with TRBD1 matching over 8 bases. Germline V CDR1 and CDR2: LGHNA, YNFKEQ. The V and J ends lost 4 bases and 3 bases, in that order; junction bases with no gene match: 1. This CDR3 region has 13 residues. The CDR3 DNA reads TGTGCCAGCAGCCCGGGACAGGACTATGGCTACACCTTC. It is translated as CASSPGQDYGYTF.

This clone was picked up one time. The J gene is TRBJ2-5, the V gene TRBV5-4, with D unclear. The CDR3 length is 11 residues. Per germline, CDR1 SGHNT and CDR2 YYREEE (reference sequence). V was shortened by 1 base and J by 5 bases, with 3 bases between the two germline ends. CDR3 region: CASSLRETQYF. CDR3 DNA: TGTGCCAGCAGCTTGCGTGAGACCCAGTACTTC.

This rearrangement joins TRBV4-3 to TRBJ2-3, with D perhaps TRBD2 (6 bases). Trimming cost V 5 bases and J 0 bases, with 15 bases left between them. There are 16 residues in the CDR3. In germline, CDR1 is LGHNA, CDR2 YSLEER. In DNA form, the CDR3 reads TGCGCCAGCAGCTCCAACCAAGCGGGTAGCACAGATACGCAGTATTTT. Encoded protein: CASSSNQAGSTDTQYF.

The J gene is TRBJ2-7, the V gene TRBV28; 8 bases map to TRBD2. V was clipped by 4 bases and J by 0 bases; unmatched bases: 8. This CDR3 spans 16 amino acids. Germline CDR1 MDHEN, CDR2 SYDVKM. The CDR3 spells CASSSHSGDSSYEQYF. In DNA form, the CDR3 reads TGTGCCAGCAGTTCCCATAGCGGGGACTCCTCCTACGAGCAGTACTTC.

The CDR3 here is CAWTGTDTQYF. As DNA, the CDR3 is TGTGCCTGGACAGGGACAGATACGCAGTATTTT. The rearrangement uses TRBV30 and TRBJ2-3; D is perhaps TRBD1 (5 bases). Germline CDR1 GTSNPN, CDR2 SVGIG (reference sequence). V was cut by 4 bases and J by 3 bases, with 5 bases left in between. CDR3 length equals 11 residues. The full variable domain, with the rest looked up from reference TRBV30 and TRBJ2-3, is SQTIHQWPATLVQPVGSPLSLECTVEGTSNPNLYWYRQAAGRGLQLLFYSVGIGQISSEVPQNLSASRPQDRQFILSSKKLLLSDSGFYLCAWTGTDTQYFGPGTRLTVL.

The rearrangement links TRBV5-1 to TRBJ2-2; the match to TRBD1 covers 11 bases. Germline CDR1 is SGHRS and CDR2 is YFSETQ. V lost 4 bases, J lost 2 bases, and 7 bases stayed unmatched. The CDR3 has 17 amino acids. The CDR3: CASSKKRTGGNTGELFF. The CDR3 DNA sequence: TGCGCCAGCAGCAAGAAACGGACAGGGGGCAACACCGGGGAGCTGTTTTTT.

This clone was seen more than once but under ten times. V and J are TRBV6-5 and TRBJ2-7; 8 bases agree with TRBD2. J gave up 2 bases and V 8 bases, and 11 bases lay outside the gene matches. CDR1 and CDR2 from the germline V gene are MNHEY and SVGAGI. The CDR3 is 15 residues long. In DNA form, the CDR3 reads TGTGCCAGCTCGACGGGAGGGGAAGGGGCCTACGAGCAGTACTTC. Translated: CASSTGGEGAYEQYF.

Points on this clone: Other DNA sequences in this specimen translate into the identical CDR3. Written as DNA, the CDR3 is TGTGCCAGTAGCCTAGGGGGTTACGAGCAGTACTTC. Encoded protein: CASSLGGYEQYF. The V and J genes are TRBV19 and TRBJ2-7; TRBD1 is a possible D gene (6 bases). Germline-derived CDR1 and CDR2 are LNHDA and SQIVND (reference sequence). The CDR3 is 12 amino acids. V shed 6 bases and J shed 4 bases, with 10 bases lying between them.

The DNA for the CDR3 is TGTGCCAGCAGCTTAGGGGATTATTATACGCAGTATTTT. It is translated as CASSLGDYYTQYF. The chain is built from TRBV7-2 and TRBJ2-3; no reliable D call. The CDR3 length is 13 residues. V was cut by 1 base and J by 7 bases, with 9 bases left in between. Germline V CDR1 and CDR2: SGHTA, FQGNSA.

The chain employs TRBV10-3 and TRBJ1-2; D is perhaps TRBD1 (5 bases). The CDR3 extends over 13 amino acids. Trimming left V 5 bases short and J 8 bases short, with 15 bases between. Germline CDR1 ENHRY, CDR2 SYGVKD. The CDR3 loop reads CAISSYGGRGYTF. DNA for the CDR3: TGTGCCATCAGTTCCTACGGGGGTAGGGGCTACACCTTC.

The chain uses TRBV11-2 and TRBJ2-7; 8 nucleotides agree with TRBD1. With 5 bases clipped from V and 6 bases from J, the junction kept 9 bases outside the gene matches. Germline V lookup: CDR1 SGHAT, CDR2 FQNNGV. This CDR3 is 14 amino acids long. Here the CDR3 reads CASSPRLDRGEQYF. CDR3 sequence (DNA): TGTGCCAGCAGCCCAAGACTCGACAGGGGCGAGCAGTACTTC.

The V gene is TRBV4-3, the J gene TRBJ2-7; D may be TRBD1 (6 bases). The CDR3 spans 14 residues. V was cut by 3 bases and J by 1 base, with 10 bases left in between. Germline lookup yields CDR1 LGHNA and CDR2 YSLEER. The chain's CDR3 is CASSQTGSSYEQYF. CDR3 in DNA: TGCGCCAGCAGCCAGACAGGTTCATCCTACGAGCAGTACTTC.

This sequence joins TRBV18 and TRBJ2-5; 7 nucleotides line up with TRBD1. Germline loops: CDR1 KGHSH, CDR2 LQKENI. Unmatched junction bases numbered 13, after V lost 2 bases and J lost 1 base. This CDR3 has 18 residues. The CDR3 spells CASSPKTGWSKSQETQYF. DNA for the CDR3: TGTGCCAGCTCACCAAAGACAGGGTGGAGTAAATCCCAAGAGACCCAGTACTTC. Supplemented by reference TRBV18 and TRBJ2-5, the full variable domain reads NAGVMQNPRHLVRRRGQEARLRCSPMKGHSHVYWYRQLPEEGLKFMVYLQKENIIDESGMPKERFSAEFPKEGPSILRIQQVVRGDSAAYFCASSPKTGWSKSQETQYFGPGTRLLVL.